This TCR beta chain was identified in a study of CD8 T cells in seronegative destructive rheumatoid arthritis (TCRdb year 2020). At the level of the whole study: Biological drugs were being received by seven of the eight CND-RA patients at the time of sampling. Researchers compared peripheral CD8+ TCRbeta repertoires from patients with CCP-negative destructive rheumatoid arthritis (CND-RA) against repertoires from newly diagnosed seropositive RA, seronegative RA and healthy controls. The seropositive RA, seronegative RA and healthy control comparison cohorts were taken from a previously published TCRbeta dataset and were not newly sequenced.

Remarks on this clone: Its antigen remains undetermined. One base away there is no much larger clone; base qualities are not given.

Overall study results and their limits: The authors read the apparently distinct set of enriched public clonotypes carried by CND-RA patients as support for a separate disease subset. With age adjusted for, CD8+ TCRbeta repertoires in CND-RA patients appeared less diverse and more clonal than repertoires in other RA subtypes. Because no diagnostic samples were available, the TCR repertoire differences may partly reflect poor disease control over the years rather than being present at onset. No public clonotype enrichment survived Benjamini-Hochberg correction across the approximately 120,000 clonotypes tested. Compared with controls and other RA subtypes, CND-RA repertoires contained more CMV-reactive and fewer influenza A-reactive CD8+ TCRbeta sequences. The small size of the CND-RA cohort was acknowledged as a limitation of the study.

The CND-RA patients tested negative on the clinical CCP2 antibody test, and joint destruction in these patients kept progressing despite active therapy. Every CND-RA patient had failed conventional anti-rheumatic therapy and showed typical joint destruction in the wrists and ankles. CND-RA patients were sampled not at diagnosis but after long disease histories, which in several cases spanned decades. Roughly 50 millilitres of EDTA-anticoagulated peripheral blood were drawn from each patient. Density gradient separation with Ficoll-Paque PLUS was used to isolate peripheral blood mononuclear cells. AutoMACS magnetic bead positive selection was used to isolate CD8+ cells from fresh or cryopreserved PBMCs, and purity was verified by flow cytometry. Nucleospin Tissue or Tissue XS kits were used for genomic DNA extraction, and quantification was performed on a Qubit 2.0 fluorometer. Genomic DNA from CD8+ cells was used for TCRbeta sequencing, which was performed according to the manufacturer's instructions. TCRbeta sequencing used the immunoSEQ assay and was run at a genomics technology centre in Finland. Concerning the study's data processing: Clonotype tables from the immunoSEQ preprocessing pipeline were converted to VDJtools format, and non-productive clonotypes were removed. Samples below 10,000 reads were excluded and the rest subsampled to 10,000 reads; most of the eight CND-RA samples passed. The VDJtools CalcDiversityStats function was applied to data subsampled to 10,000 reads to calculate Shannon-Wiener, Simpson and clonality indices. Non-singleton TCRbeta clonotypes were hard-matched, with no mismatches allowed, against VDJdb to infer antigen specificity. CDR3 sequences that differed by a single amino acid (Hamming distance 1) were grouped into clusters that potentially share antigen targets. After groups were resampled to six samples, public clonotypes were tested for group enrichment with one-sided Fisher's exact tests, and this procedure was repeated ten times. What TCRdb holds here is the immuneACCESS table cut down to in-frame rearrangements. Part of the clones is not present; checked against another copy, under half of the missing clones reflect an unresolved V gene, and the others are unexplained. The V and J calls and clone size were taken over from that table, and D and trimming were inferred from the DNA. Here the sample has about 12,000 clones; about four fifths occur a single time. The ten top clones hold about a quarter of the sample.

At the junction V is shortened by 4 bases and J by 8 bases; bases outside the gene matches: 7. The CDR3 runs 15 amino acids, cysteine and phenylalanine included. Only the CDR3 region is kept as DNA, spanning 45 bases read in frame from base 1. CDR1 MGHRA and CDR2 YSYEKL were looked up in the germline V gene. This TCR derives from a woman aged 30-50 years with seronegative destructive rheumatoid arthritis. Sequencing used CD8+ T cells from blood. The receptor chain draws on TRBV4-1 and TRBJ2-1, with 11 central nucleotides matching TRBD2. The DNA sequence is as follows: TGCGCCAGCAGCCTGGGACTTAGCGGGGGGGATGAGCAGTTCTTC. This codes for CASSLGLSGGDEQFF.